A selection of T cell receptor beta chains follows, all from one sample in a study of blood T cell repertoires in COVID-19. Some clones are missing from TCRdb's copy, which holds only in-frame ones; the method was immunoSEQ multiplex PCR. The sample consists of 300,000 to 400,000 clones, about 90% of them appearing once. The sample comprised peripheral blood. These receptors all stem from a woman in her 70s with COVID-19, enrolled during active disease. The CDR3 runs from the conserved cysteine through the conserved F or W. The order of the fields is clone size, D gene, J gene, V gene, CDR3 protein, CDR3 DNA. D genes are given only for firm matches. Size is omitted from some rows. Given values are once, few, many or a class for expanded clones.

>once|TRBD2|TRBJ2-7|TRBV24-1
CATSGPGSSGGPYEQYF
TGTGCCACCAGTGGGCCAGGCTCTAGCGGGGGCCCCTACGAGCAGTACTTC
>.|.|TRBJ1-4|TRBV3-1/TRBV3-2
CASSQSGQGPEKLFF
TGTGCCAGCAGCCAATCAGGGCAGGGTCCTGAAAAACTGTTTTTT
>.|.|TRBJ1-5|TRBV30
CAWSDGGSQPQHF
TGTGCCTGGAGTGATGGGGGCAGTCAGCCCCAGCATTTT
>.|TRBD1|TRBJ1-6|TRBV3-1/TRBV3-2
CASSQDLARGHLHF
TGTGCCAGCAGCCAAGATTTGGCCAGGGGGCACCTCCACTTT
>.|.|TRBJ2-3|TRBV5-1
CASSLDATPDTQYF
TGCGCCAGCAGCTTGGATGCCACACCCGATACGCAGTATTTT
>.|TRBD1|TRBJ2-2|TRBV5-6
CASSYRTGGDNTGELFF
TGTGCCAGCAGCTATCGGACAGGGGGCGATAACACCGGGGAGCTGTTTTTT
>once|.|TRBJ1-1|TRBV6-5
CASSRDSMNTEAFF
TGTGCCAGCAGCCGCGACAGTATGAACACTGAAGCTTTCTTT
>.|.|TRBJ2-7|TRBV9
CASSVEPGLGEQYF
TGTGCCAGCAGCGTAGAGCCGGGTTTAGGCGAGCAGTACTTC
>.|TRBD1|TRBJ1-1|TRBV4-2
CASSQGGTGNTEAFF
TGTGCCAGCAGCCAGGGTGGGACAGGGAACACTGAAGCTTTCTTT
>.|TRBD1|TRBJ2-7|TRBV2
CASSRGDRVVYF
TGTGCCAGCAGTAGAGGGGACAGGGTTGTGTACTTC
>.|.|TRBJ1-5|TRBV18
CASSQEGGQPQHF
TGTGCCAGCTCCCAGGAGGGAGGTCAGCCCCAGCATTTT
>.|TRBD1|TRBJ1-2|TRBV7-9
CASSLAPQRQGARGYTF
TGTGCCAGCAGCTTAGCCCCCCAAAGACAGGGGGCAAGGGGCTACACCTTC
>.|.|TRBJ2-7|TRBV19
CASSIPGRDEQYF
TGTGCCAGTAGTATCCCCGGGCGGGACGAGCAGTACTTC
>.|.|TRBJ2-7|TRBV27
CASSLAGVGQRHEQYF
TGTGCCAGCAGTTTAGCGGGGGTAGGACAGAGGCACGAGCAGTACTTC
>.|TRBD1|TRBJ1-2|TRBV5-1
CASSVNEGANYGYTF
TGCGCCAGCAGCGTGAATGAGGGGGCGAACTATGGCTACACCTTC
>.|.|TRBJ1-1|TRBV10-3
CAISGAPEGTEAFF
TGTGCCATCAGTGGGGCCCCAGAGGGCACTGAAGCTTTCTTT
>.|.|TRBJ1-4|TRBV24-1
CATRRATNEKLFF
TGTGCCACCAGGCGAGCAACTAATGAAAAACTGTTTTTT
>.|TRBD1|TRBJ1-3|TRBV18
CASSPRTGSGNTIYF
TGTGCCAGCTCACCACGGACAGGGTCTGGAAACACCATATATTTT
>.|.|TRBJ1-5|TRBV6-1
CASSENSYQPQHF
TGTGCCAGCAGTGAAAACAGTTATCAGCCCCAGCATTTT
>.|.|TRBJ1-1|TRBV20-1
CSAKDREKAFF
TGCAGTGCTAAGGACAGAGAAAAAGCTTTCTTT
>once|.|TRBJ1-6|TRBV6-4
CASSETGRRSPLHF
TGTGCCAGCAGTGAGACAGGTCGTCGGTCACCCCTCCACTTT
>.|TRBD1|TRBJ1-1|TRBV19
CASRYRGRINTEAFF
TGTGCCAGCCGCTACAGGGGACGGATCAACACTGAAGCTTTCTTT
>.|.|TRBJ2-5|TRBV4-1
CASSQDPYGRKETQYF
TGCGCCAGCAGCCAAGATCCCTATGGCAGGAAAGAGACCCAGTACTTC
>many|.|TRBJ1-1|TRBV24-1
CATSAQGVKSTEAFF
TGTGCCACCAGTGCACAGGGTGTGAAGAGCACTGAAGCTTTCTTT
>.|.|TRBJ1-1|TRBV6-2/TRBV6-3
CASSYSIRAGMDTEAFF
TGTGCCAGCAGTTACTCGATCAGGGCAGGTATGGACACTGAAGCTTTCTTT
>.|.|TRBJ2-3|TRBV24-1
CATSDSVLRDTQYF
TGTGCCACCAGTGATTCAGTTCTCAGGGATACGCAGTATTTT
>.|.|TRBJ1-1|TRBV4-1
CASSQDHIRGRTEAFF
TGCGCCAGCAGCCAAGACCATATCAGGGGTCGCACTGAAGCTTTCTTT
>.|TRBD1|TRBJ1-1|TRBV5-1
CASSSGQGGWTEAFF
TGCGCCAGCAGCTCGGGACAGGGAGGGTGGACTGAAGCTTTCTTT
>.|.|TRBJ2-2|TRBV14
CASSLWTENTGELFF
TGTGCCAGCAGCCTTTGGACAGAAAACACCGGGGAGCTGTTTTTT
>once|TRBD1|TRBJ1-2|TRBV28
CATQIPGQDLYGYTF
TGTGCCACCCAGATCCCGGGACAGGACCTCTATGGCTACACCTTC
>.|.|TRBJ1-6|TRBV12-5
CASAPGVYNSPLHF
TGTGCTAGTGCCCCCGGGGTGTATAATTCACCCCTCCACTTT